One and the same sample provided the 30 T cell receptor beta chains below, sequenced in a study of radiotherapy plus CTLA-4 blockade in lung cancer. Libraries were prepared by immunoSEQ multiplex PCR; TCRdb keeps only in-frame clonotypes and omits some of them. The top ten clones hold 2.9% of a sample with about 62,000 clones, roughly four fifths of them seen once. The material was peripheral blood, obtained from a patient treated with radiotherapy plus ipilimumab. The receptors were gathered from a human donor with non-small cell lung cancer who had a complete response to radiotherapy plus ipilimumab.

The J gene is TRBJ1-2, the V gene TRBV6-1; 8 bases map to TRBD1. The V and J ends lost 9 bases and 0 bases, in that order; junction bases with no gene match: 6. From germline, CDR1 is MNHNS and CDR2 SASEGT. This CDR3 has 14 residues. The DNA of the CDR3 is TGTGCCAGTGGAATACAGGGGGCTAACTATGGCTACACCTTC. Translating it yields CASGIQGANYGYTF.

The rearrangement uses TRBV19 and TRBJ1-5; TRBD1 matches at 8 bases. Germline V gene sequence: CDR1 LNHDA, CDR2 SQIVND (reference sequence). Losses at the gene ends were 6 bases for V and 4 bases for J; bases not matched to a gene: 8. This CDR3 contains 15 residues. CDR3 region: CASRGTGGSNQPQHF. The CDR3 DNA follows: TGTGCCAGTAGAGGGACAGGAGGTAGTAATCAGCCCCAGCATTTT.

The CDR3: CASSPRLAGLYNEQFF. DNA of the CDR3: TGTGCCAGCAGCCCCAGACTAGCGGGCCTCTACAATGAGCAGTTCTTC. This chain links TRBV9 with TRBJ2-1, with 10 bases aligning to TRBD2. Germline V CDR1 and CDR2: SGDLS, YYNGEE. This CDR3 has 16 residues. V dropped 4 bases and J dropped 3; count of bases not matched to a gene: 7.

V usage is TRBV25-1 and J usage is TRBJ2-2, with TRBD2 matching 7 bases. V trimming: 1 base; J trimming: 3 bases; junction bases outside the gene matches: 5. The germline gives CDR1 MGHDK, CDR2 SYGVNS. This CDR3 has 16 residues. CDR3 sequence (DNA): TGTGCCAGCAGTGAATTGCGGGGGTCGGACACCGGGGAGCTGTTTTTT. Translation: CASSELRGSDTGELFF.

The V and J genes are TRBV19 and TRBJ2-2; tentatively, D is TRBD1 (6 bases). The germline V gene has CDR1 LNHDA and CDR2 SQIVND (reference sequence). V was clipped by 5 bases and J by 3 bases, with 10 bases between them. The length of the CDR3 is 14 residues. This chain's CDR3 is CASSLGQYTGELFF. The CDR3 bases are TGTGCCAGTAGTCTCGGACAGTACACCGGGGAGCTGTTTTTT.

Details on this clone: Additional DNA sequences in this sample encode the identical CDR3. This chain uses TRBV27 with TRBJ1-2; perhaps TRBD1 as D (5 bases). CDR1 and CDR2 (germline): MNHEY, SMNVEV (reference sequence). Deletions cut 2 bases from V and 1 base from J, with 5 bases between. The CDR3 spans 13 residues. The CDR3 DNA follows: TGTGCCAGCAGTTTACAGGGTAACTATGGCTACACCTTC. Translated: CASSLQGNYGYTF.

V and J are TRBV19 and TRBJ2-2, with TRBD2 matching over 13 bases. V gave up 5 bases and J gave up 5 bases; unmatched junction bases: 5. This CDR3 is built from 16 residues. Germline V gives CDR1 LNHDA, CDR2 SQIVND (reference sequence). The CDR3 region has the DNA TGTGCCAGTAGTTCACTAGCGGGAGGGAGGACCGGGGAGCTGTTTTTT. Translation gives CASSSLAGGRTGELFF.

CDR3 loop: CASSDLGLRTANEQFF. The CDR3 DNA follows: TGTGCCAGCAGTGACCTCGGACTGAGGACCGCCAATGAGCAGTTCTTC. V usage is TRBV6-1 and J usage is TRBJ2-1; possible D gene TRBD2, 5 bases. The V and J ends lost 3 bases and 6 bases respectively, with 18 bases between them. Germline-derived CDR1 and CDR2 are MNHNS and SASEGT. The CDR3 totals 16 residues.

This rearrangement joins TRBV5-3 to TRBJ1-2, with D perhaps matching TRBD1 (5 bases). TRBV5-3 is an open reading frame, and its role is uncertain. The V end lost 0 bases, the J end lost 2 bases, and 17 bases lay between the germline ends. There are 17 residues in the CDR3. The CDR3 nucleotides are TGTGCCAGAAGCTTGGTAGTAGGGGCAGGTCGAAACTATGGCTACACCTTC. This translates into CARSLVVGAGRNYGYTF.

This clone came up once. The J gene is TRBJ2-3, the V gene TRBV29-1; 10 bases align to TRBD2. J lost 1 base, V lost 3 bases, and 7 bases had no gene match. This CDR3 is built from 16 residues. The V gene's germline CDR1 is SQVTM and CDR2 ANQGSEA. The CDR3 sequence: CSVEEGTSVRTDTQYF. The CDR3 DNA sequence: TGCAGCGTTGAGGAAGGGACTAGCGTACGCACAGATACGCAGTATTTT.

This clone has only one observation. This chain links TRBV12-5 with TRBJ2-5; D is perhaps TRBD1 (6 bases). This CDR3 contains 13 residues. Germline values: CDR1 LGHNT, CDR2 FRNRAP. Trimming stripped 6 bases from V and 9 bases from J, with 17 bases between. CDR3 region: CASGRDTGTAQYF. The CDR3 DNA sequence: TGTGCTAGTGGCAGGGACACCGGAACGGCCCAGTACTTC.

The genes are TRBV19 and TRBJ2-5; TRBD1 matches at 7 bases. Germline-derived CDR1 and CDR2 are LNHDA and SQIVND (reference sequence). The CDR3 loop spans 14 amino acids. Trimming removed 5 bases from V and 1 base from J; junction bases left unmatched: 4. In DNA form, the CDR3 reads TGTGCCAGTAGTCCAAGGACAGGCCAAGAGACCCAGTACTTC. Amino acids: CASSPRTGQETQYF. Supplemented by reference TRBV19 and TRBJ2-5, the full variable domain reads DGGITQSPKYLFRKEGQNVTLSCEQNLNHDAMYWYRQDPGQGLRLIYYSQIVNDFQKGDIAEGYSVSREKKESFPLTVTSAQKNPTAFYLCASSPRTGQETQYFGPGTRLLVL.

The V call is TRBV4-1, the J call TRBJ1-5, with TRBD1 as a possible D gene (5 bases). This CDR3 spans 18 amino acids. The germline gives CDR1 MGHRA, CDR2 YSYEKL. The V and J ends lost 0 bases and 1 base respectively, with 16 bases between them. The CDR3 DNA sequence: TGCGCCAGCAGCCAAGATCTGTTGAGCAGGGCGAGCAATCAGCCCCAGCATTTT. Translation: CASSQDLLSRASNQPQHF.

This chain uses TRBV25-1 with TRBJ2-3, with D perhaps matching TRBD2 (5 bases). The CDR3 is 16 residues long. The germline V gene has CDR1 MGHDK and CDR2 SYGVNS. Deletions cut 4 bases from V and 0 bases from J, with 14 bases between. The CDR3 DNA reads TGTGCCAGCAGTGCCCAGCGGAGCGCCAGCACAGATACGCAGTATTTT. Protein: CASSAQRSASTDTQYF.

The CDR3 is CASSDRTSGRAYNEQFF. The CDR3 coding sequence is TGTGCCAGCAGCGATAGGACTAGCGGGAGGGCCTACAATGAGCAGTTCTTC. The chain combines TRBV7-9 with TRBJ2-1, with 15 bases matching TRBD2. The trim removed 5 bases at V and 2 bases at J, leaving 4 bases unmatched. The length of the CDR3 is 17 residues. Germline lookup yields CDR1 SEHNR and CDR2 FQNEAQ (reference sequence).

J is TRBJ1-1 and V is TRBV5-5, with D possibly TRBD1 on 5 matching bases. The CDR3 runs to 15 residues. CDR1 SGHKS and CDR2 YYEKEE come from the germline V gene (reference sequence). Between the trimmed V and J ends, which lost 4 bases and 0 bases, there was a span of 13 bases. The CDR3 loop reads CASSALRGMNTEAFF. CDR3 sequence (DNA): TGTGCCAGCAGCGCACTAAGGGGCATGAACACTGAAGCTTTCTTT. Filled out from reference TRBV5-5 and TRBJ1-1, the complete variable domain reads DAGVTQSPTHLIKTRGQQVTLRCSPISGHKSVSWYQQVLGQGPQFIFQYYEKEERGRGNFPDRFSARQFPNYSSELNVNALLLGDSALYLCASSALRGMNTEAFFGQGTRLTVV.

The chain uses TRBV28 and TRBJ2-7; 7 bases are a match to TRBD2. The CDR3 covers 14 residues. The V gene end was trimmed by 6 bases and the J gene end by 1 base; junction bases not matched to a gene: 6. From germline, CDR1 is MDHEN and CDR2 SYDVKM. CDR3 loop: CASSSGTISYEQYF. DNA of the CDR3: TGTGCCAGCAGCTCTGGGACTATTTCCTACGAGCAGTACTTC.

The chain couples TRBV6-6 to TRBJ1-4, with 7 bases identical to TRBD1. CDR1 and CDR2 from the germline V gene are MNHNY and SVGAGI (reference sequence). V lost 6 bases and J lost 8; bases outside the gene matches: 12. The length of the CDR3 is 15 residues. The CDR3 nucleotides read TGTGCCAGCAGGCCTACACAGGGGTGGTACGAAAAACTGTTTTTT. Translated, it gives CASRPTQGWYEKLFF.

Only one count was recorded for this clone. CDR3 DNA sequence: TGTGCCAGCACCCATTCTGGGGCCAACGTCCTGACTTTC. This codes for CASTHSGANVLTF. The V and J genes are TRBV7-9 and TRBJ2-6; D ambiguous. CDR1 and CDR2 from the germline V gene are SEHNR and FQNEAQ (reference sequence). The CDR3 totals 13 residues. Trimming took 7 bases from V and 1 from J, leaving 5 bases between them.

This clone was recorded only once. The chain is built from TRBV10-1 and TRBJ2-7; TRBD1 agrees at 8 bases. The CDR3 runs to 15 residues. Trimming cost V 6 bases and J 1 base; bases outside gene matches: 8. Per the germline V gene, CDR1 is WNHNN and CDR2 is SYGVQD (reference sequence). In DNA form, the CDR3 reads TGCGCCAGCAGCCCCGGGACAGGCTTTTCCTACGAGCAGTACTTC. This translates into CASSPGTGFSYEQYF.

This rearrangement joins TRBV2 to TRBJ1-5; D is uncertain. The V and J ends lost 3 bases and 2 bases respectively, with 11 bases between them. The CDR3 runs 15 residues. Germline V gene data show CDR1 as SNHLY and CDR2 as FYNNEI. CDR3 coding DNA: TGTGCCAGCAGTGAGAGGGTCGGTCGCAATCAGCCCCAGCATTTT. Translating gives CASSERVGRNQPQHF.

The chain is built from TRBV7-2 and TRBJ2-1; D is uncertain. Per the germline V gene, CDR1 is SGHTA and CDR2 is FQGNSA. V lost 1 base to trimming and J lost 10 bases, with 8 bases between them. This CDR3 region has 12 residues. The chain's CDR3 is CASSLVRREQFF. For the CDR3, the DNA is TGTGCCAGCAGCTTAGTTCGGCGGGAGCAGTTCTTC.

The chain uses TRBV29-1 and TRBJ1-5; 11 bases line up with TRBD1. This CDR3 contains 13 residues. The germline gives CDR1 SQVTM, CDR2 ANQGSEA. After removal of 4 bases from V and 7 bases from J, the junction contained 3 bases not matched to a gene. CDR3 nucleotides: TGCAGCGTTGCCGGGACAGGGGGGCAGCCCCAGCATTTT. The encoded protein is CSVAGTGGQPQHF.

The chain carries TRBV27 and TRBJ1-3; 7 bases map to TRBD1. This CDR3 has 16 residues. Trimming removed 6 bases from V and 6 bases from J; junction bases left unmatched: 14. The germline V gene encodes CDR1 MNHEY and CDR2 SMNVEV (reference sequence). CDR3 in amino acids: CASSPSLDRRQNTIYF. The CDR3 DNA reads TGTGCCAGCAGCCCGAGTCTGGACAGGCGGCAAAACACCATATATTTT.

The chain has TRBV14 and TRBJ2-2; D possibly corresponds to TRBD1 (5 bases). V was pared by 1 base and J by 2 bases, with 17 bases between. There are 18 residues in the CDR3. Germline CDR1 reads SGHDN; CDR2 reads FVKESK. The CDR3 region has the DNA TGTGCCAGCAGCCAAGTTAGGTGGCCAGGGTCAAACACCGGGGAGCTGTTTTTT. Its protein is CASSQVRWPGSNTGELFF.

V gene TRBV27 combines with J gene TRBJ2-5; unclear D gene. The assigned J gene may be wrong: the sequence end matches TRBJ2-7 better. The CDR3 covers 13 residues. Germline CDR1 is MNHEY and CDR2 is SMNVEV (reference sequence). The CDR3 region is CASSPLLTYEQYF. The DNA for the CDR3 is TGTGCCAGCAGTCCCCTCCTTACCTACGAGCAGTACTTC.

This chain links TRBV27 with TRBJ2-7; tentatively, D is TRBD2 (7 bases). The CDR3 consists of 15 residues. From germline, CDR1 is MNHEY and CDR2 SMNVEV (reference sequence). Deletions cut 5 bases from V and 4 bases from J, with 18 bases between. CDR3 amino acids: CASSSQQGGPYEQYF. CDR3 in DNA: TGTGCCAGCAGTAGCCAACAGGGAGGGCCGTACGAGCAGTACTTC.

This clone has just one count. The V call is TRBV5-1, the J call TRBJ1-1; no firm D call. The ends were cut back, 0 bases at V and 3 bases at J, with 3 bases in the middle. The CDR3 runs to 12 residues. Germline V gene lookup returns CDR1 SGHRS and CDR2 YFSETQ. The CDR3: CASSLADTEAFF. The CDR3 nucleotides read TGCGCCAGCAGCTTGGCGGACACTGAAGCTTTCTTT.

The chain couples TRBV7-2 to TRBJ2-3; no clear D gene. CDR1 SGHTA and CDR2 FQGNSA come from the germline V gene. V was pared by 5 bases and J by 2 bases, with 5 bases between. This CDR3 region has 12 residues. CDR3 region: CASSPYTDTQYF. CDR3 sequence (DNA): TGTGCCAGCAGCCCTTACACAGATACGCAGTATTTT.

The chain joins TRBV5-4 to TRBJ2-7; 13 bases align to TRBD2. The CDR3 is made up of 15 amino acids. Trimming took 9 bases from V and 7 from J; bases not matched to a gene: 13. The V gene's germline CDR1 is SGHNT and CDR2 YYREEE (reference sequence). CDR3 bases: TGTGCCACAGACCCCGGGACTAGCGGGGCAGGGGAGCAGTACTTC. It codes for CATDPGTSGAGEQYF.